The 21 T cell receptor beta chains below were found in one sample sequenced in a study of pediatric ulcerative colitis. The table came from immunoSEQ multiplex PCR; TCRdb's copy has only in-frame clones and leaves some out. The sample includes over 20,000 clones, about two thirds seen only once; the top ten take less than 20%. Rectal tissue came from one to two pinch biopsies taken at colonoscopy. What was sequenced was gut tissue. All receptors come from a boy under 18 with severe ulcerative colitis.

The rearrangement links TRBV10-3 to TRBJ1-1, with D unresolved. V lost 7 bases and J lost 1, with 10 bases in between. Germline CDR1 reads ENHRY; CDR2 reads SYGVKD. This CDR3 is built from 13 residues. The CDR3 sequence is CAITAGSNTEAFF. The CDR3 nucleotides read TGTGCCATCACGGCAGGATCGAACACTGAAGCTTTCTTT.

This clone was counted once. This chain connects TRBV11-2 to TRBJ1-3; D is ambiguous. Germline-derived CDR1 and CDR2 are SGHAT and FQNNGV. The CDR3 consists of 12 residues. The germline V and J ends were trimmed by 4 bases and 9 bases, with 10 bases remaining between them. CDR3 in DNA: TGTGCCAGCAGCTCCGACCAAATCACCATATATTTT. Its translation is CASSSDQITIYF.

The J gene is TRBJ1-5, the V gene TRBV30; D is possibly TRBD1 (6 bases). Trimming stripped 1 base from V and 8 bases from J, with 12 bases between. The CDR3 sequence is 13 residues long. Germline CDR1 is GTSNPN and CDR2 is SVGIG (reference sequence). CDR3 DNA sequence: TGTGCCTGGAGTGCGACAGGTATCGAGCCCCAGCATTTT. Translation: CAWSATGIEPQHF.

With regard to this clone: An end of the junction does not agree with germline; a read error may underlie this. The V gene is TRBV19, the J gene TRBJ1-4, with TRBD1 matching over 7 bases. Germline lookup yields CDR1 LNHDA and CDR2 SQIVND (reference sequence). This CDR3 contains 13 residues. The CDR3 region is CASKTYRGEELFF. The DNA for the CDR3 is TGTGCCAGTAAAACTTACAGGGGTGAAGAACTGTTTTTT.

This clone has only a few counts. The junction shows a germline mismatch at one end, possibly a read error. Other DNA variants within this sample encode the same CDR3. The chain carries TRBV2 and TRBJ1-2, with D hard to call. The CDR3 length is 13 residues. Germline CDR1 and CDR2: SNHLY and FYNNEI. The CDR3 coding sequence is TGTGCCAGCAGCGAAGGAGGTGGTTATGGCTACACCTTC. Translated: CASSEGGGYGYTF.

This clone has only a few counts. The chain recombines TRBV6-6 with TRBJ1-1, with D possibly being TRBD1 (5 bases). The germline CDR1 and CDR2 sequences are MNHNY and SVGAGI (reference sequence). The V end lost 2 bases, the J end lost 4 bases, and 11 bases lay between the germline ends. This CDR3 contains 14 residues. CDR3 amino acids: CASSYPGRGTEAFF. CDR3 nucleotides: TGTGCCAGCAGTTACCCAGGGAGGGGCACTGAAGCTTTCTTT.

The CDR3 loop reads CASSQDPYRVGAFF. CDR3 bases: TGCGCCAGCAGCCAGGACCCATACAGGGTCGGAGCTTTCTTT. This rearrangement joins TRBV4-1 to TRBJ1-1; a possible D gene is TRBD1 (6 bases). The germline CDR1 and CDR2 sequences are MGHRA and YSYEKL. The CDR3 spans 14 residues. With 3 bases removed from V and 10 bases from J, the gap between germline ends came to 18 bases.

The V and J genes are TRBV5-1 and TRBJ1-1; 7 nucleotides match TRBD1. Germline-derived CDR1 and CDR2 are SGHRS and YFSETQ. This CDR3 region has 14 residues. V lost 0 bases to trimming and J lost 4 bases; unmatched junction nucleotides: 3. The CDR3 sequence is CASSLVSGGTEAFF. As DNA, the CDR3 is TGCGCCAGCAGCTTGGTGTCAGGGGGCACTGAAGCTTTCTTT. Looking up the rest from reference TRBV5-1 and TRBJ1-1 gives the full variable domain: KAGVTQTPRYLIKTRGQQVTLSCSPISGHRSVSWYQQTPGQGLQFLFEYFSETQRNKGNFPGRFSGRQFSNSRSEMNVSTLELGDSALYLCASSLVSGGTEAFFGQGTRLTVV.

CDR3: CASSFDRVGNEQFF. Here the CDR3 DNA reads TGTGCCAGCAGTTTTGACAGGGTGGGGAATGAGCAGTTCTTC. The chain uses TRBV6-5 and TRBJ2-1; 7 bases line up with TRBD1. Germline trimming cut 4 bases from V and 7 bases from J; bases unmatched to any gene: 7. CDR1 is MNHEY, CDR2 SVGAGI, per germline. CDR3 length: 14 amino acids.

Notes on this clone: Other DNA sequences in this specimen translate into the identical CDR3. V usage is TRBV18 and J usage is TRBJ2-5; D call uncertain. The germline V gene has CDR1 KGHSH and CDR2 LQKENI. V was trimmed by 0 bases and J by 5 bases, leaving 4 bases between them. CDR3 length: 12 residues. As DNA, the CDR3 is TGTGCCAGCTCACCACCCGGGGAGACCCAGTACTTC. Translated, it gives CASSPPGETQYF.

The V and J genes are TRBV7-2 and TRBJ1-2; the match to TRBD1 covers 9 bases. There are 16 residues in the CDR3. Germline trimming cut 4 bases from V and 4 bases from J; bases unmatched to any gene: 10. Germline values: CDR1 SGHTA, CDR2 FQGNSA. In nucleotides, the CDR3 is TGTGCCAGCAGCTCCCCCGGGACAGGGATAGGCTATGGCTACACCTTC. Translated, it gives CASSSPGTGIGYGYTF.

This rearrangement joins TRBV7-2 to TRBJ1-2; 7 bases line up with TRBD1. The J segment lost 4 bases and the V segment lost 5 bases, leaving 10 bases of the junction unmatched. Germline V CDR1 and CDR2: SGHTA, FQGNSA. This CDR3 contains 15 residues. As DNA, the CDR3 is TGTGCCAGCAGCCAAGTACAGGGGATTCTCTATGGCTACACCTTC. Encoded protein: CASSQVQGILYGYTF.

The V and J genes are TRBV2 and TRBJ2-7; TRBD1 matches 7 bases. The trim removed 5 bases at V and 4 bases at J, leaving 8 bases unmatched. CDR1 is SNHLY, CDR2 FYNNEI, per germline. This CDR3 comprises 14 residues. The CDR3 loop is CASSLEGAGYEQYF. CDR3 DNA: TGTGCCAGCAGTCTTGAGGGGGCAGGGTACGAGCAGTACTTC.

About this clone: Compared with germline, one end of the junction differs, possibly owing to a read error. V gene TRBV7-8 combines with J gene TRBJ2-7, with 8 bases fitting TRBD2. The CDR3 totals 13 residues. Germline CDR1 reads SGHVS; CDR2 reads FQNEAQ. CDR3 in amino acids: CASSLEAGGARWF. The DNA of the CDR3 is TGTGCCAGCAGCTTAGAAGCCGGGGGGGCGCGATGGTTC.

The J gene is TRBJ1-4, the V gene TRBV30, with TRBD1 identical over 11 bases. Germline CDR1 and CDR2: GTSNPN and SVGIG (reference sequence). CDR3 length: 13 amino acids. V lost 5 bases and J lost 7; bases outside the gene matches: 3. The DNA for the CDR3 is TGTGCCTGGGACGGACAGGGGGCTGAAAAACTGTTTTTT. This encodes CAWDGQGAEKLFF.

The rearrangement links TRBV7-2 to TRBJ2-7; D gene uncertain. Looked up from germline, CDR1 is SGHTA and CDR2 is FQGNSA. Trimming took off 1 base at V and 0 bases at J, with 7 bases between the two ends. There are 14 residues in the CDR3. The DNA for the CDR3 is TGTGCCAGCAGCTTAGTGCACTCCTCCTACGAGCAGTACTTC. Translation: CASSLVHSSYEQYF.

This sequence joins TRBV19 and TRBJ2-5; D not resolved. V shed 4 bases and J shed 1 base, with 13 bases lying between them. This CDR3 region has 15 residues. Germline V gives CDR1 LNHDA, CDR2 SQIVND (reference sequence). CDR3 protein: CASSTTWQSQETQYF. The CDR3 nucleotides are TGTGCCAGTAGTACCACTTGGCAGAGCCAAGAGACCCAGTACTTC.

This clone was picked up a small number of times. The chain has TRBV18 and TRBJ1-1; the match to TRBD1 covers 8 bases. The CDR3 totals 15 residues. From germline, CDR1 is KGHSH and CDR2 LQKENI. With 3 bases clipped from V and 6 bases from J, the junction kept 9 bases outside the gene matches. CDR3 coding DNA: TGTGCCAGCTCACCCCAGGGGGCGTGGTACTCTGAAGCTTTCTTT. Translated: CASSPQGAWYSEAFF.

The chain employs TRBV15 and TRBJ2-1; 8 bases map to TRBD2. There are 15 residues in the CDR3. Germline V gene data show CDR1 as LNHNV and CDR2 as YYDKDF (reference sequence). The V segment lost 3 bases and the J segment 2 bases; nucleotides outside the gene matches: 3. CDR3 coding DNA: TGTGCCACCAGCAGCGGGGGGGGTGCCTACAATGAGCAGTTCTTC. As protein: CATSSGGGAYNEQFF.

The chain couples TRBV21-1 to TRBJ1-3. TRBV21-1 is a known pseudogene. The CDR3 sequence is 11 residues long. The CDR3 sequence is CASSKCHTIYF. CDR3 bases: TGTGCCAGCAGCAAATGTCACACCATATATTTT.

The chain has TRBV19 and TRBJ1-2; no firm D call. CDR1 and CDR2 from the germline V gene are LNHDA and SQIVND (reference sequence). The CDR3 has 14 residues. V shed 8 bases and J shed 5 bases, with 18 bases lying between them. The CDR3, as DNA: TGTGCCAGTCGACCCAGTGGACGCGGTTATGGCTACACCTTC. Translating it yields CASRPSGRGYGYTF.